The entry below gives a single T cell receptor beta chain sequence along with its context. Its antigen is currently unknown. The data originate from a study of cytomegalovirus exposure and HLA in healthy donors. Study-level findings and limits: An analysis was carried out at a later point. It showed that HLA-associated TCR beta chains were more clonally expanded than equally common non-associated chains. The study listed approximately 160 cytomegalovirus-associated TCR beta chains. A classifier reportedly called cytomegalovirus status with high sensitivity and specificity.

The PCR contained 60 Vbeta and 13 Jbeta primers. Only in-frame clones appear in the TCRdb table, and some are missing; sequencing was by immunoSEQ multiplex PCR. The sample has some 210,000 clones, approximately 78% seen once; the top ten hold 3.8%. This sequence was found in a male donor in good health and CMV-seronegative. Sequencing used PBMCs.

CDR3 region: CASSYLPEEAFF. In nucleotides, the CDR3 is TGTGCCAGCAGTTACCTTCCTGAGGAAGCTTTCTTT. The V gene is TRBV6-6, the J gene TRBJ1-1; D not certain. There are 12 residues in the CDR3. The V and J ends lost 2 bases and 8 bases respectively, with 9 bases between them. From germline, CDR1 is MNHNY and CDR2 SVGAGI (reference sequence).